This passage covers 14 T cell receptor beta chains from one sample sequenced in a study of shared clonotypes between healthy human individuals. TCRdb's copy holds only in-frame clones and misses some; the assay was immunoSEQ multiplex PCR. The sample has 850,000 to 1,200,000 clones, 65% to 75% seen once. The sample consisted of memory CD4+ T cells sorted from blood. Stated subset: CD45RA-negative fraction. The receptors were gathered from a man aged 18 to 29 in good health.

The table lists this clone with a count of one. The genes are TRBV5-4 and TRBJ2-2, with unresolved D. This CDR3 has 14 amino acids. Germline CDR1 and CDR2: SGHNT and YYREEE (reference sequence). V was shortened by 0 bases and J by 7 bases, with 10 bases between the two germline ends. CDR3 loop: CASSLDGVIGELFF. CDR3 in DNA: TGTGCCAGCAGCTTGGACGGCGTAATCGGGGAGCTGTTTTTT.

The rearrangement links TRBV10-3 to TRBJ2-3; 7 bases are shared with TRBD1. Germline-derived CDR1 and CDR2 are ENHRY and SYGVKD. This CDR3 region has 15 residues. Unmatched junction bases numbered 11, after V lost 11 bases and J lost 0 bases. CDR3 amino acids: CASAPGQPSTDTQYF. The CDR3, as DNA: TGTGCCTCCGCTCCGGGACAGCCTAGCACAGATACGCAGTATTTT.

Concerning this clone itself: Other nucleotide sequences in the sample specify the same CDR3. This chain's CDR3 is CASSVGLAGYNEQFF. The DNA for the CDR3 is TGTGCCAGCAGCGTAGGGCTAGCCGGATACAATGAGCAGTTCTTC. V gene TRBV9 combines with J gene TRBJ2-1, with D possibly TRBD2 on 5 matching bases. Germline values: CDR1 SGDLS, CDR2 YYNGEE. The CDR3 length is 15 residues. Trimming took off 0 bases at V and 4 bases at J, with 11 bases between the two ends.

The chain combines TRBV29-1 with TRBJ2-3; 9 nucleotides agree with TRBD2. The CDR3 runs 13 residues. Germline V CDR1 and CDR2: SQVTM, ANQGSEA. The J segment lost 3 bases and the V segment lost 4 bases, leaving 2 bases of the junction unmatched. The CDR3 spells CSVGTSATDTQYF. CDR3 in DNA: TGCAGCGTTGGGACTAGCGCGACAGATACGCAGTATTTT.

This clone was seen a handful of times. The rearrangement links TRBV4-1 to TRBJ2-5, with D perhaps TRBD1 or TRBD2 (6 bases each). The germline V gene has CDR1 MGHRA and CDR2 YSYEKL. V lost 0 bases and J lost 5, with 19 bases in between. This CDR3 comprises 17 residues. The CDR3 DNA sequence: TGCGCCAGCAGCCAAGACTTCGGGGGCGGAATGATGGAGACCCAGTACTTC. This encodes CASSQDFGGGMMETQYF.

The J gene is TRBJ1-2, the V gene TRBV9; weak D call: TRBD1 (6 bases). The CDR3 spans 14 residues. Germline V gene lookup returns CDR1 SGDLS and CDR2 YYNGEE. Trimming removed 0 bases from V and 4 bases from J, with 10 bases in between. The CDR3 nucleotides are TGTGCCAGCAGCGTAGGGCGGGGGGCCTATGGCTACACCTTC. Its translation: CASSVGRGAYGYTF.

V usage is TRBV11-2 and J usage is TRBJ2-7, with TRBD2 identical over 8 bases. Germline trimming cut 3 bases from V and 7 bases from J; bases unmatched to any gene: 14. CDR3 size: 16 residues. Germline V gene data show CDR1 as SGHAT and CDR2 as FQNNGV. CDR3 in DNA: TGTGCCAGCAGCTTCCTCGGGACTAGGGATCCGGGGGAGCAGTACTTC. Protein sequence: CASSFLGTRDPGEQYF.

The CDR3 loop reads CASSQAGDGYTF. Written as DNA, the CDR3 is TGTGCCAGCAGCCAAGCCGGAGATGGCTACACCTTC. The chain carries TRBV4-2 and TRBJ1-2, with D unresolved. Trimming pared 1 base from V and 6 bases from J, leaving 6 bases between. Germline V CDR1 and CDR2: LGHNA, YNFKEQ. The CDR3 extends over 12 amino acids.

This chain connects TRBV30 to TRBJ1-1; no definite D call. V gave up 4 bases and J gave up 5 bases, with 14 bases separating them. This CDR3 comprises 13 residues. Germline CDR1 GTSNPN, CDR2 SVGIG (reference sequence). The CDR3 coding sequence is TGTGCCTGGAACCCGAGGAGTGCTACTGAAGCTTTCTTT. This translates into CAWNPRSATEAFF.

The chain is built from TRBV7-2 and TRBJ2-1, with unresolved D. Germline CDR1 reads SGHTA; CDR2 reads FQGNSA. The V end lost 1 base, the J end lost 6 bases, and 7 bases lay between the germline ends. This CDR3 has 13 amino acids. CDR3 coding DNA: TGTGCCAGCAGCTTAGGCATGCTCAATGAGCAGTTCTTC. It codes for CASSLGMLNEQFF. The whole variable domain, remainder taken from reference TRBV7-2 and TRBJ2-1, is GAGVSQSPSNKVTEKGKDVELRCDPISGHTALYWYRQSLGQGLEFLIYFQGNSAPDKSGLPSDRFSAERTGGSVSTLTIQRTQQEDSAVYLCASSLGMLNEQFFGPGTRLTVL.

The chain has TRBV9 and TRBJ2-3, with TRBD2 identical over 7 bases. Per the germline V gene, CDR1 is SGDLS and CDR2 is YYNGEE. V shed 4 bases, J shed 2 bases, and the junction held 10 bases outside the gene matches. CDR3 length: 16 residues. CDR3 DNA sequence: TGTGCCAGCAGCTTGACGGGGGGTCCCCTCACAGATACGCAGTATTTT. Translation gives CASSLTGGPLTDTQYF.

This clone was seen a few times. This chain links TRBV6-1 with TRBJ2-3; no clear D. V lost 1 base and J lost 4, with 9 bases in between. CDR3 length: 14 amino acids. The germline V gene encodes CDR1 MNHNS and CDR2 SASEGT. As DNA, the CDR3 is TGTGCCAGCAGTGAAGGCAGGCGGTCAGATACGCAGTATTTT. It encodes CASSEGRRSDTQYF.

The rearrangement joins TRBV2 to TRBJ1-5; D gene uncertain. Germline V gene sequence: CDR1 SNHLY, CDR2 FYNNEI. V lost 6 bases to trimming and J lost 1 base, with 7 bases between them. The CDR3 spans 13 residues. DNA of the CDR3: TGTGCCAGCAGAGAGCTCAGCAATCAGCCCCAGCATTTT. The encoded protein is CASRELSNQPQHF.

This chain links TRBV9 with TRBJ1-2; D is perhaps TRBD1 (6 bases). The germline gives CDR1 SGDLS, CDR2 YYNGEE. With 4 bases removed from V and 1 base from J, the gap between germline ends came to 11 bases. This CDR3 is 14 amino acids long. CDR3 residues: CASSPTGDNYGYTF. Here the CDR3 DNA reads TGTGCCAGCAGCCCGACAGGCGATAACTATGGCTACACCTTC.